This T cell receptor beta chain was profiled in a study of blood T cell repertoires in COVID-19. Clones were read by immunoSEQ multiplex PCR, and TCRdb kept only the in-frame ones, dropping some. The sample records about 430,000 clones, roughly 90% being singletons. The CDR3 totals 15 residues. V was trimmed by 0 bases and J by 2 bases, leaving 11 bases between them. CDR1 SGHRS and CDR2 YFSETQ come from the germline V gene. This chain links TRBV5-1 with TRBJ2-5; D possibly corresponds to TRBD1 (6 bases). The sequence was collected from a man between 18 and 29 years old with COVID-19, enrolled during active disease. Sequenced: peripheral blood. The CDR3 loop reads CASSLVAGAQETQYF. CDR3 nucleotides: TGCGCCAGCAGCTTGGTGGCAGGGGCGCAAGAGACCCAGTACTTC.